This TCR beta chain was recovered during a study of shared clonotypes between healthy human individuals (dated by TCRdb to about 2020). Regarding the research as a whole: A few men and a couple of women, aged 18 to 49 years, made up the cohort. To estimate repertoire size and how much clonotypes are shared between individuals, the study performed deep sequencing of blood TCR repertoires from a few healthy adults. To increase sequencing depth and limit assay-specific biases, TCR repertoire library preparation and sequencing were carried out by different laboratories using diverse techniques. Leukapheresis yielded between about 0.94 and 8.9 billion PBMCs per donor.

The donors were healthy, HIV-negative adults with no recently reported acute infections or vaccinations. Every donor was a Caucasian adult residing in Nashville, Tennessee, USA. In the unsorted samples, approximately 85 million PBMCs were counted, and genomic DNA was extracted using the QIAamp DNA Blood Mini kit. Blood was obtained by leukapheresis, after which PBMCs were separated by Ficoll-Histopaque density gradient centrifugation and cryopreserved in liquid nitrogen vapor phase. Worth noting for this clone: The antigen it binds to is not known. Base qualities are not provided; no much larger clone lies one nucleotide away.

TCR CDR3 regions were amplified from genomic DNA by multiplex PCR using the deep immunoSEQ assay. Extracted genomic DNA from each cell subset was spread evenly across all wells of several immunoSEQ 96-well plates, with each plate serving as a replicate. For unsorted PBMC, each replicate PCR was loaded with 300 ng genomic DNA, equivalent to 25,000 to 35,000 T cell genomes. Ten immunoSEQ deep assay plates were used to sequence unsorted PBMC genomic DNA. Purified libraries were measured with a Qubit 3.0 fluorometer, size-checked on a Bioanalyzer 2100, and measured again with the KAPA Library Quantification kit. A separate single-read 150-cycle Illumina NextSeq 550 flow cell was used to sequence each immunoSEQ 96-well plate. The authors processed their data as follows. Because the immunoSEQ output held only junctional sequences and lacked quality scores, the filtering could not match the filtering applied to full-length reads. To assign V/J genes and CDR3, sequences were annotated against IMGT germline references using PyIR, a Python wrapper for IgBLAST v1.9. Reads were removed for weak V/J assignments (E-value above 1e-6), missing CDR3, stop codons, out-of-frame junctions, or ambiguous translated residues. V3J clonotypes were defined by identical inferred V gene, J gene, and CDR3 amino acid sequence. Percentage overlap between repertoires was calculated by dividing the number of shared unique clonotypes by the size of the smaller repertoire. Repertoire richness was assessed with RTK rarefaction, the Chao1 estimator, and Recon v2.1 estimates of unobserved clonotypes. The source is immuneACCESS, and TCRdb retained only in-frame sequences with V and J called. Part of the clones is not carried over; for the studies checked, unresolved V genes explain less than half of this, and the remainder is unexplained. The DNA was the basis for D and trimming; V, J and clone size are from that table. The sample has about 470,000 clones on record, roughly three quarters of them singletons. Jointly, the top ten make up roughly 13% of the sample.

The CDR3 starts with the cysteine, ends with the phenylalanine, and has 13 residues. Only the CDR3 DNA stays, 39 bases, in frame from base 1. The germline ends are 9 bases apart after V is trimmed by 4 bases and J by 1 base. The CDR1 and CDR2 encoded by the germline V gene (reference sequence) are GTSNPN and SVGIG. Here is what the overall study found, with its caveats: Only blood was sampled, and tissue TCR repertoires likely differ from those in blood. The small number of donors limited the genetic and exposure-history diversity represented. Pairwise subsampling led to the expectation that sequencing depth would affect the degree of clonotype sharing among donors.

The receptor chain draws on TRBV30 and TRBJ2-3, with a weak D call of TRBD2 (6 bases match). This TCR derives from a middle-aged woman in good health. Some clones in this sample may be carry-over from other donors' samples. Sequences were obtained from PBMCs. The nucleotide sequence reads as follows: TGTGCCTGGAACGGGAGAGGCACAGATACGCAGTATTTT. Its product reads: CAWNGRGTDTQYF.